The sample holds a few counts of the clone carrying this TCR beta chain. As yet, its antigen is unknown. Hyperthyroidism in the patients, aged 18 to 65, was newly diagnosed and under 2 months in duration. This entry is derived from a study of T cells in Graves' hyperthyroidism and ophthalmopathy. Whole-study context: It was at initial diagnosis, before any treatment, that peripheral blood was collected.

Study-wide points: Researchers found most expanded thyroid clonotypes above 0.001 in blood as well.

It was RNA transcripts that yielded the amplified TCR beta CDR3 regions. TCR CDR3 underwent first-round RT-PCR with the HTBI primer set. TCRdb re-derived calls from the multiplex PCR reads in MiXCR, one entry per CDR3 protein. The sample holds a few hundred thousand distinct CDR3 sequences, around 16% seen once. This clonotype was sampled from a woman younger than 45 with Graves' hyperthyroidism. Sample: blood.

CDR3 in amino acids: CASSEGPFAETQYF. The DNA of the CDR3 is TGCGCCAGCAGTGAGGGACCATTCGCAGAGACCCAGTACTTC. V gene TRBV10-1 combines with J gene TRBJ2-5; D not certain. Trimming removed 2 bases from V and 4 bases from J, with 11 bases in between. From germline, CDR1 is WNHNN and CDR2 SYGVQD (reference sequence). This CDR3 is 14 amino acids long.